A selection of T cell receptor beta chains follows, all from one sample in a study of molecular identifiers for immune sequencing clone quantification. MiXCR was run by TCRdb on the PCR reads, yielding one entry per CDR3 protein. Counted here are more than 300,000 distinct CDR3 sequences, over 20% occurring once; the ten biggest clones make up under 0.95%. Sequencing used naive CD8+ T cells from blood, with Jurkat cell RNA spiked in. These receptor sequences come from a human donor in good health. Some libraries in this study had Jurkat cell RNA spiked in. Each CDR3 is given with its conserved first and last residue.

CDR3 length	V gene	J gene	CDR3 protein
11	TRBV12-5	TRBJ2-5	CASGFGNTQYF
16	TRBV7-9	TRBJ2-3	CASSHLRGGLRDTQYF
16	TRBV4-1	TRBJ1-3	CASSQAARVSGNAIYF
19	TRBV12-5	TRBJ2-1	CASGFTTGDYPPGDNEQFF
14	TRBV20-1	TRBJ2-2	CSARDWGETGELFF
14	TRBV4-3	TRBJ1-1	CASSSGGWNTEAFF
16	TRBV14	TRBJ2-5	CASSQGTSGAQETQYF
14	TRBV9	TRBJ2-3	CASSVGQGIDTQYF
14	TRBV7-9	TRBJ2-1	CASSRATDHNEQFF
16	TRBV6-6	TRBJ2-3	CASSYQAGGTTDTQYF
15	TRBV4-3	TRBJ2-7	CASSQEGLSHYEQYF
12	TRBV12-3/TRBV12-4	TRBJ2-5	CASRSLAEGFYF
12	TRBV5-6	TRBJ2-5	CASGPPEETQYF
14	TRBV6-5	TRBJ2-1	CASSYGTSGNEQFF
16	TRBV5-1	TRBJ2-1	CASSEGQSSSYNEQFF
14	TRBV6-6	TRBJ2-2	CASRQGSDTGELFF
14	TRBV12-3/TRBV12-4	TRBJ2-3	CASSPQIQGDTQYF
18	TRBV4-3	TRBJ1-5	CASSQDKLVGRSNQPQHF
15	TRBV20-1	TRBJ1-5	CSARDRGYSNQPQHF
13	TRBV6-2/TRBV6-3	TRBJ2-5	CASSYSPVETQYF
15	TRBV4-3	TRBJ2-1	CASSQGKAGGYKQFF
15	TRBV7-9	TRBJ2-7	CASSSRDSSFYEQYF
11	TRBV28	TRBJ1-5	CASSFEDSQHF
11	TRBV29-1	TRBJ1-2	CSVERQGTYTF
15	TRBV2	TRBJ1-5	CASSEIGQGGQPQHF
13	TRBV5-4	TRBJ2-7	CASSYGATYEQYF
16	TRBV7-9	TRBJ2-2	CASSLPVREDTGELFF
14	TRBV19	TRBJ2-7	CASSLGTGNYEQYF
18	TRBV20-1	TRBJ2-3	CSASFLTEDTASTDTQYF
13	TRBV29-1	TRBJ1-6	CSVVPGGNSPLHF
15	TRBV27	TRBJ1-2	CASSLSGGGNYGYTF
12	TRBV7-9	TRBJ2-1	CASSLGDTEQFF
15	TRBV7-9	TRBJ1-4	CASSSPGQSNEKLFF
15	TRBV7-9	TRBJ1-1	CASSLVPVAGTEAFF
15	TRBV29-1	TRBJ2-3	CSVEGSSSPTDTQYF
16	TRBV19	TRBJ2-3	CASSIDGLASTDTQYF
17	TRBV14	TRBJ2-3	CASSQDGRSASTDTQYF
14	TRBV3-1	TRBJ2-5	CASSRSGVGETQYF
14	TRBV7-9	TRBJ1-1	CASSLHPSVAEAFF
10	TRBV29-1	TRBJ1-3	CSVGAGTIYF
12	TRBV7-9	TRBJ2-7	CASSLKRDEQYF
13	TRBV27	TRBJ1-4	CASQGATNEKLFF
13	TRBV12-3/TRBV12-4	TRBJ2-3	CASTPATTATQYF
16	TRBV4-3	TRBJ2-7	CASSQDVASGTSEQYF
18	TRBV20-1	TRBJ2-7	CSARSIYRDSSFPYEQYF
14	TRBV20-1	TRBJ2-5	CSARTSGVSETQYF
15	TRBV6-9	TRBJ1-6	CASSYRSDLGSPLHF
14	TRBV7-9	TRBJ2-5	CASSLDSGAETQYF
16	TRBV2	TRBJ1-1	CASISNLRGLNTEAFF
15	TRBV30	TRBJ1-1	CAWSVLGYMNTEAFF
13	TRBV27	TRBJ2-5	CASSFVGQETQYF
13	TRBV4-1	TRBJ1-1	CASSQAPGTEAFF
13	TRBV24-1	TRBJ1-1	CATSDRTGTEAFF
14	TRBV4-1	TRBJ2-7	CASSHIQGSYEQYF
15	TRBV29-1	TRBJ2-3	CSVTGTSVGGDTQYF
15	TRBV24-1	TRBJ2-1	CATSPGYSSYNEQFF
13	TRBV7-8	TRBJ2-7	CASSLAGGDEQYF